The rows below give T cell receptor beta chains drawn from one sample of a study of blood T cell repertoires in COVID-19. Here immunoSEQ multiplex PCR was the method, and the copy in TCRdb shows in-frame clones only, minus some. This table has a few hundred thousand clones, 70% to 90% appearing once. The sequenced sample was peripheral blood. The source is a woman aged 25-40 years with COVID-19, enrolled during active disease. Each CDR3 is given with its conserved first and last residue. The D gene is left open where the match is weak. The size field is filled for only some rows; it gives once, few, many or a size class.

v_call: TRBV28; j_call: TRBJ2-1; d_call: TRBD2; clone_size: .; cdr3_aa: CASSPNPGTSAQYNEQFF; cdr3_nt: TGTGCCAGCAGCCCCAACCCCGGGACTAGCGCGCAATACAATGAGCAGTTCTTC
v_call: TRBV12-3/TRBV12-4; j_call: TRBJ1-1; d_call: .; clone_size: .; cdr3_aa: CASSPHGGTEAFF; cdr3_nt: TGTGCCAGCAGCCCTCACGGGGGCACTGAAGCTTTCTTT
v_call: TRBV4-1; j_call: TRBJ1-4; d_call: TRBD1; clone_size: .; cdr3_aa: CASSLGQGAANEKLFF; cdr3_nt: TGCGCCAGCAGCCTGGGACAGGGGGCAGCTAATGAAAAACTGTTTTTT
v_call: TRBV7-2; j_call: TRBJ2-1; d_call: .; clone_size: .; cdr3_aa: CASSLIDSNEQFF; cdr3_nt: TGTGCCAGCAGCCTAATCGATAGCAATGAGCAGTTCTTC
v_call: TRBV5-1; j_call: TRBJ1-1; d_call: .; clone_size: .; cdr3_aa: CASSMTGANTEAFF; cdr3_nt: TGCGCCAGCAGCATGACAGGAGCGAACACTGAAGCTTTCTTT
v_call: TRBV7-2; j_call: TRBJ1-6; d_call: .; clone_size: .; cdr3_aa: CASSAYWGGANSPLHF; cdr3_nt: TGTGCCAGCAGCGCATATTGGGGGGGGGCTAATTCACCCCTCCACTTT
v_call: TRBV3-1/TRBV3-2; j_call: TRBJ1-2; d_call: .; clone_size: .; cdr3_aa: CASSQDWGGGGYTF; cdr3_nt: TGTGCCAGCAGCCAAGATTGGGGGGGTGGAGGCTACACCTTC
v_call: TRBV4-1; j_call: TRBJ1-4; d_call: TRBD1; clone_size: .; cdr3_aa: CASSHPIQGPNEKLFF; cdr3_nt: TGCGCCAGCAGCCACCCCATACAGGGGCCTAATGAAAAACTGTTTTTT
v_call: TRBV28; j_call: TRBJ2-3; d_call: .; clone_size: .; cdr3_aa: CASSLGGRGIDTQYF; cdr3_nt: TGTGCCAGCAGCCTTGGGGGCAGGGGCATAGATACGCAGTATTTT
v_call: TRBV13; j_call: TRBJ2-1; d_call: .; clone_size: .; cdr3_aa: CASSQGWTSYNEQFF; cdr3_nt: TGTGCCAGCAGCCAGGGGTGGACCTCCTACAATGAGCAGTTCTTC
v_call: TRBV19; j_call: TRBJ1-2; d_call: .; clone_size: .; cdr3_aa: CASSMRSTDNYGYTF; cdr3_nt: TGTGCCAGTAGTATGAGATCGACAGATAACTATGGCTACACCTTC
v_call: TRBV19; j_call: TRBJ2-4; d_call: TRBD1; clone_size: .; cdr3_aa: CASTQGTGEAKNIQYF; cdr3_nt: TGTGCCAGTACACAGGGCACAGGGGAAGCCAAAAACATTCAGTACTTC
v_call: TRBV6-2/TRBV6-3; j_call: TRBJ2-7; d_call: TRBD1; clone_size: once; cdr3_aa: CASSYRDRGGEQYF; cdr3_nt: TGTGCCAGCAGTTACCGGGACAGGGGTGGGGAGCAGTACTTC
v_call: TRBV6-6; j_call: TRBJ1-3; d_call: .; clone_size: .; cdr3_aa: CASSSLIRGRGSSGNTIYF; cdr3_nt: TGTGCCAGCAGCTCCTTGATCCGGGGGAGGGGATCCTCTGGAAACACCATATATTTT
v_call: TRBV14; j_call: TRBJ2-7; d_call: TRBD1; clone_size: .; cdr3_aa: CASSLGQGYEQYF; cdr3_nt: TGTGCCAGCAGCCTGGGACAGGGATACGAGCAGTACTTC
v_call: TRBV29-1; j_call: TRBJ1-5; d_call: TRBD1; clone_size: .; cdr3_aa: CSVVGTGGQPQHF; cdr3_nt: TGCAGCGTTGTTGGGACAGGGGGTCAGCCCCAGCATTTT
v_call: TRBV6-6; j_call: TRBJ2-7; d_call: TRBD2; clone_size: few; cdr3_aa: CASSYSPTSGEEQYF; cdr3_nt: TGTGCCAGCAGTTACTCTCCGACTAGCGGGGAAGAGCAGTACTTC
v_call: TRBV18; j_call: TRBJ1-4; d_call: .; clone_size: .; cdr3_aa: CASSPLRPINEKLFF; cdr3_nt: TGTGCCAGCTCACCACTGAGGCCCATTAATGAAAAACTGTTTTTT
v_call: TRBV27; j_call: TRBJ2-1; d_call: TRBD2; clone_size: .; cdr3_aa: CASSTQISSGGADNEQFF; cdr3_nt: TGTGCCAGCAGCACCCAAATATCTAGCGGGGGGGCCGATAATGAGCAGTTCTTC
v_call: TRBV7-9; j_call: TRBJ1-2; d_call: .; clone_size: .; cdr3_aa: CASSHRQAFDGYTF; cdr3_nt: TGTGCCAGCAGCCATAGACAGGCCTTCGATGGCTACACCTTC
v_call: TRBV12-5; j_call: TRBJ2-3; d_call: TRBD2; clone_size: .; cdr3_aa: CASGLVPERETDTQYF; cdr3_nt: TGTGCTAGTGGTTTGGTACCGGAGCGGGAGACAGATACGCAGTATTTT
v_call: TRBV3-1/TRBV3-2; j_call: TRBJ1-2; d_call: TRBD1; clone_size: .; cdr3_aa: CASSGTGGNGYTF; cdr3_nt: TGTGCCAGCAGCGGGACAGGGGGCAATGGCTACACCTTC
v_call: TRBV24-1; j_call: TRBJ2-3; d_call: TRBD1; clone_size: .; cdr3_aa: CATSDQTRGLVDTQYF; cdr3_nt: TGTGCCACCAGTGACCAGACCAGGGGGTTGGTAGATACGCAGTATTTT
v_call: TRBV4-3; j_call: TRBJ2-3; d_call: TRBD2; clone_size: .; cdr3_aa: CASSHLTSGRVGTQYF; cdr3_nt: TGCGCCAGCAGCCACCTAACTAGCGGGAGGGTTGGCACGCAGTATTTT
v_call: TRBV12-3/TRBV12-4; j_call: TRBJ1-1; d_call: .; clone_size: .; cdr3_aa: CASSPKGGRAFF; cdr3_nt: TGTGCCAGCAGTCCTAAGGGGGGGAGGGCTTTCTTT
v_call: TRBV3-1/TRBV3-2; j_call: TRBJ2-1; d_call: TRBD2; clone_size: .; cdr3_aa: CASSPALAGGPFINEQFF; cdr3_nt: TGTGCCAGCAGCCCAGCCCTAGCGGGAGGGCCGTTTATCAATGAGCAGTTCTTC
v_call: TRBV28; j_call: TRBJ2-1; d_call: TRBD1; clone_size: .; cdr3_aa: CASRKGQRFYNEQFF; cdr3_nt: TGTGCCAGCAGAAAGGGACAGCGGTTCTACAATGAGCAGTTCTTC
v_call: TRBV5-1; j_call: TRBJ1-4; d_call: .; clone_size: .; cdr3_aa: CASSLEVANEKLFF; cdr3_nt: TGCGCCAGCAGCTTAGAGGTGGCTAATGAAAAACTGTTTTTT
v_call: TRBV5-1; j_call: TRBJ2-7; d_call: TRBD1; clone_size: once; cdr3_aa: CASSLQGAYEQYF; cdr3_nt: TGCGCCAGCAGCTTGCAGGGGGCTTACGAGCAGTACTTC
v_call: TRBV5-1; j_call: TRBJ2-5; d_call: .; clone_size: .; cdr3_aa: CASSSSSVRETQYF; cdr3_nt: TGCGCCAGCTCCTCTTCTAGCGTCCGGGAGACCCAGTACTTC
v_call: TRBV3-1/TRBV3-2; j_call: TRBJ2-1; d_call: TRBD1; clone_size: .; cdr3_aa: CASSQGTGGREQFF; cdr3_nt: TGTGCCAGCAGCCAAGGGACAGGGGGGCGGGAGCAGTTCTTC
v_call: TRBV30; j_call: TRBJ2-4; d_call: .; clone_size: .; cdr3_aa: CAWSEPQGAKNIQYF; cdr3_nt: TGTGCCTGGAGTGAACCACAGGGAGCCAAAAACATTCAGTACTTC
v_call: TRBV6-2/TRBV6-3; j_call: TRBJ1-2; d_call: .; clone_size: once; cdr3_aa: CASSDAGGSGGYTF; cdr3_nt: TGTGCCAGCAGCGACGCCGGGGGATCGGGTGGCTACACCTTC
v_call: TRBV6-6; j_call: TRBJ1-5; d_call: .; clone_size: .; cdr3_aa: CASSYSLWGDQPQHF; cdr3_nt: TGTGCCAGCAGTTACTCGTTGTGGGGGGATCAGCCCCAGCATTTT
v_call: TRBV19; j_call: TRBJ2-2; d_call: .; clone_size: .; cdr3_aa: CASSPGSLSTGELFF; cdr3_nt: TGTGCCAGTAGCCCGGGGAGCCTCTCCACCGGGGAGCTGTTTTTT
v_call: TRBV11-3; j_call: TRBJ1-1; d_call: TRBD1; clone_size: .; cdr3_aa: CASSLGDRVGTEAFF; cdr3_nt: TGTGCCAGCAGCTTAGGGGACAGGGTGGGAACTGAAGCTTTCTTT
v_call: TRBV6-5; j_call: TRBJ2-3; d_call: .; clone_size: .; cdr3_aa: CASSYGSGTSTDTQYF; cdr3_nt: TGTGCCAGCAGTTACGGATCAGGGACTAGCACAGATACGCAGTATTTT
v_call: TRBV5-4; j_call: TRBJ1-1; d_call: .; clone_size: .; cdr3_aa: CASSFGGPPLNTEAFF; cdr3_nt: TGTGCCAGCAGCTTCGGGGGGCCCCCCTTAAACACTGAAGCTTTCTTT
v_call: TRBV18; j_call: TRBJ2-5; d_call: .; clone_size: .; cdr3_aa: CASSRKGPGASQETQYF; cdr3_nt: TGTGCCAGCTCACGGAAGGGGCCGGGTGCAAGTCAAGAGACCCAGTACTTC
v_call: TRBV6-5; j_call: TRBJ1-4; d_call: TRBD1; clone_size: .; cdr3_aa: CASSRDRVEKLFF; cdr3_nt: TGTGCCAGCAGTAGGGACAGGGTTGAAAAACTGTTTTTT
v_call: TRBV24-1; j_call: TRBJ2-1; d_call: .; clone_size: .; cdr3_aa: CATSDLTGWNEQFF; cdr3_nt: TGTGCCACCAGTGATTTGACAGGGTGGAATGAGCAGTTCTTC
v_call: TRBV27; j_call: TRBJ2-1; d_call: TRBD2; clone_size: .; cdr3_aa: CASSFGTSGGYEQFF; cdr3_nt: TGTGCCAGCAGTTTCGGGACTAGCGGGGGGTATGAGCAGTTCTTC
v_call: TRBV7-2; j_call: TRBJ2-1; d_call: TRBD2; clone_size: .; cdr3_aa: CASSLVASGGELEQFF; cdr3_nt: TGTGCCAGCAGCTTAGTGGCTAGCGGGGGGGAGTTGGAGCAGTTCTTC
v_call: TRBV30; j_call: TRBJ1-4; d_call: .; clone_size: .; cdr3_aa: CAWSVLRNPEKLFF; cdr3_nt: TGTGCCTGGAGTGTCCTCAGGAACCCTGAAAAACTGTTTTTT
v_call: TRBV4-3; j_call: TRBJ1-1; d_call: .; clone_size: .; cdr3_aa: CASSQGGRQTLPEAFF; cdr3_nt: TGCGCCAGCAGCCAGGGTGGCCGACAGACACTACCTGAAGCTTTCTTT
v_call: TRBV5-1; j_call: TRBJ2-5; d_call: .; clone_size: .; cdr3_aa: CASSFVATGQETQYF; cdr3_nt: TGCGCCAGCAGCTTTGTCGCAACAGGGCAAGAGACCCAGTACTTC
v_call: TRBV7-9; j_call: TRBJ1-2; d_call: TRBD1; clone_size: .; cdr3_aa: CASSVEDRARYGYTF; cdr3_nt: TGTGCCAGCAGCGTAGAAGACAGGGCGCGCTATGGCTACACCTTC
v_call: TRBV2; j_call: TRBJ1-4; d_call: .; clone_size: .; cdr3_aa: CASSERFVVGRGLFF; cdr3_nt: TGTGCCAGCAGTGAACGGTTCGTTGTCGGCCGCGGACTGTTTTTT
v_call: TRBV11-2; j_call: TRBJ2-2; d_call: TRBD1; clone_size: .; cdr3_aa: CASSLGSWTGGDTGELFF; cdr3_nt: TGTGCCAGCAGCTTAGGCTCTTGGACAGGGGGGGATACCGGGGAGCTGTTTTTT
v_call: TRBV3-1/TRBV3-2; j_call: TRBJ2-1; d_call: TRBD2; clone_size: .; cdr3_aa: CASSQFSGGYNEQFF; cdr3_nt: TGTGCCAGCAGCCAATTTAGCGGGGGGTACAATGAGCAGTTCTTC
v_call: TRBV18; j_call: TRBJ1-2; d_call: TRBD1; clone_size: .; cdr3_aa: CASSPPQGQVYGYTF; cdr3_nt: TGTGCCAGCTCACCGCCCCAGGGACAGGTCTATGGCTACACCTTC
v_call: TRBV4-2; j_call: TRBJ1-3; d_call: .; clone_size: .; cdr3_aa: CASSQGGYSGNTIYF; cdr3_nt: TGTGCCAGCAGCCAAGGAGGTTACTCTGGAAACACCATATATTTT
v_call: TRBV7-9; j_call: TRBJ1-2; d_call: TRBD1; clone_size: .; cdr3_aa: CASSFPGQGDYGYTF; cdr3_nt: TGTGCCAGCAGCTTCCCGGGACAGGGGGACTATGGCTACACCTTC
v_call: TRBV7-2; j_call: TRBJ2-3; d_call: .; clone_size: .; cdr3_aa: CASSQSGSTDTQYF; cdr3_nt: TGTGCCAGCAGCCAGAGCGGAAGCACAGATACGCAGTATTTT
v_call: TRBV7-8; j_call: TRBJ1-3; d_call: TRBD1; clone_size: few; cdr3_aa: CASSLVSGQGTSGNTIYF; cdr3_nt: TGTGCCAGCAGCTTAGTCAGCGGACAGGGGACCTCTGGAAACACCATATATTTT